This TCR beta chain was sequenced in a study of T cell changes during pregnancy in multiple sclerosis. The protocol was immunoSEQ multiplex PCR, while the TCRdb copy is restricted to in-frame clones and leaves out a portion. The sample contains 45,000 to 50,000 clones, 85% to 95% of which appear only once. This sequence was found in a female donor with multiple sclerosis, enrolled in a pregnancy study. Specimen: CD8+ T cells from peripheral blood mononuclear cells, collected in the first trimester of pregnancy.

The CDR3 region has the DNA TGTGCCAGCAGCCGTGGGTCCGGGACAGGGGGCGTCGAGCAGTACTTC. Its protein product is CASSRGSGTGGVEQYF. The rearrangement joins TRBV13 to TRBJ2-7; 12 bases agree with TRBD1. The V gene end was trimmed by 5 bases and the J gene end by 6 bases; junction bases not matched to a gene: 11. The germline V gene has CDR1 PRHDT and CDR2 FYEKMQ (reference sequence). The CDR3 sequence is 16 residues long.